This passage covers 3 T cell receptor beta chains from one sample sequenced in a study of CD4 T cells in relation to SARS-CoV-2 and coronaviruses. The repertoire was sequenced with immunoSEQ multiplex PCR; TCRdb's copy has only in-frame clones and lacks some. The repertoire has some 60,000 clones, about 90% of them found once; the top ten carry 0.3% to 0.45%. The sample was naive CD4+ T cells from PBMCs. The sample's subset: naive CD4+ T cells isolated by negative enrichment. The receptors were gathered from an adult with COVID-19.

V usage is TRBV15 and J usage is TRBJ1-5; D ambiguous. V lost 1 base, J lost 4 bases, and 8 bases lay in between. Germline CDR1 and CDR2: LNHNV and YYDKDF (reference sequence). The CDR3 is 14 amino acids. Written as DNA, the CDR3 is TGTGCCACCAGCAGAGTGTCGGCAAATCAGCCCCAGCATTTT. Translating gives CATSRVSANQPQHF.

The chain recombines TRBV3-1 (or the pseudogene TRBV3-2) with TRBJ2-7; 10 bases fit TRBD2. Germline lookup yields CDR1 LGHDT and CDR2 YNNKEL (reference sequence). The V segment lost 5 bases and the J segment 2 bases; nucleotides outside the gene matches: 3. The CDR3 is 14 residues long. The chain's CDR3 is CASSAGLAAYEQYF. In DNA form, the CDR3 reads TGTGCCAGCAGCGCCGGACTAGCGGCCTACGAGCAGTACTTC.

The chain combines TRBV18 with TRBJ2-5, with 9 bases lining up with TRBD2. The CDR3 consists of 16 residues. CDR1 KGHSH and CDR2 LQKENI come from the germline V gene. The ends lost 2 bases at V and 4 bases at J; junction bases unmatched: 8. CDR3 DNA sequence: TGTGCCAGCTCACCAAAGGTAGCGGGAGAATCAGAGACCCAGTACTTC. It encodes CASSPKVAGESETQYF.